This passage covers 21 T cell receptor beta chains from one sample sequenced in a study of blood T cell repertoires in COVID-19. Profiling relied on immunoSEQ multiplex PCR, and the TCRdb table lists in-frame clones only, not all of them. The repertoire has 170,000 or so clones, over 75% of them found once; the top ten carry 5% to 8.5%. The sequencing sample was made of peripheral blood. These receptors all stem from a man between 65 and 85 years old with active or convalescent COVID-19.

V is TRBV3-1 (or the pseudogene TRBV3-2) and J is TRBJ2-3, with D possibly matching TRBD1 (6 bases). Trimming shortened V by 3 bases and J by 3 bases, and 7 bases separated the two germline ends. The CDR3 consists of 13 residues. Germline assignment: CDR1 LGHDT and CDR2 YNNKEL (reference sequence). The CDR3: CASSHGQTDTQYF. CDR3 in DNA: TGTGCCAGCAGCCACGGACAGACAGATACGCAGTATTTT.

The rearrangement links TRBV23-1 to TRBJ2-7; tentatively, D is TRBD2 (5 bases). TRBV23-1 is an ORF, and what it does is uncertain. This CDR3 spans 17 amino acids. The V gene lost 0 bases and the J gene lost 3 bases, with 18 bases spanning the gap. CDR3: CASSQSGESRRDYEQYF. DNA for the CDR3: TGCGCCAGCAGTCAATCGGGTGAGTCCAGACGGGACTACGAGCAGTACTTC.

The chain couples TRBV9 to TRBJ1-1; D is possibly TRBD1 (6 bases). V shed 3 bases and J shed 4 bases, with 10 bases lying between them. CDR3 length: 13 residues. Germline V CDR1 and CDR2: SGDLS, YYNGEE. CDR3 protein: CASSEGVVTEAFF. CDR3 nucleotides: TGTGCCAGCAGCGAGGGGGTGGTCACTGAAGCTTTCTTT. The whole variable domain, filled in from reference TRBV9 and TRBJ1-1, reads DSGVTQTPKHLITATGQRVTLRCSPRSGDLSVYWYQQSLDQGLQFLIQYYNGEERAKGNILERFSAQQFPDLHSELNLSSLELGDSALYFCASSEGVVTEAFFGQGTRLTVV.

This sequence joins TRBV6-4 and TRBJ2-2; D unclear. Trimming pared 0 bases from V and 5 bases from J, leaving 10 bases between. In germline, CDR1 is MRHNA, CDR2 SNTAGT. The CDR3 is made up of 15 amino acids. The CDR3 is CASSDSVGLTGELFF. The DNA of the CDR3 is TGTGCCAGCAGTGACTCAGTCGGTTTGACCGGGGAGCTGTTTTTT.

CDR3 amino acids: CASSRGGADTQYF. In DNA form, the CDR3 reads TGCGCCAGCAGCCGGGGGGGCGCAGATACGCAGTATTTT. The chain has TRBV4-3 and TRBJ2-3, with a weak D call TRBD2 (7 bases). Between the trimmed V and J ends, which lost 4 bases and 4 bases, there was a span of 9 bases. Germline lookup yields CDR1 LGHNA and CDR2 YSLEER. The CDR3 spans 13 residues.

This chain links TRBV3-1 (or the pseudogene TRBV3-2) with TRBJ2-7, with TRBD2 matching 12 bases. Trimming took 8 bases from V and 4 from J; bases not matched to a gene: 12. This CDR3 spans 16 amino acids. Per the germline V gene, CDR1 is LGHDT and CDR2 is YNNKEL (reference sequence). In nucleotides, the CDR3 is TGTGCCAGCTCGGGACTAGCGGGCCTCCTCTCATACGAGCAGTACTTC. It specifies CASSGLAGLLSYEQYF.

CDR3 in amino acids: CASSQQSNTEAFF. DNA for the CDR3: TGCGCCAGCAGTCAACAGTCGAACACTGAAGCTTTCTTT. The V call is TRBV10-2, the J call TRBJ1-1; D remains ambiguous. The germline V and J ends were trimmed by 5 bases and 1 base, with 8 bases remaining between them. The CDR3 covers 13 residues. In germline, CDR1 is WSHSY, CDR2 SAAADI.

The V and J genes are TRBV5-1 and TRBJ2-5; the D gene is possibly TRBD1 (6 bases). The CDR3 length is 12 residues. Per germline, CDR1 SGHRS and CDR2 YFSETQ. V shed 5 bases and J shed 5 bases, with 10 bases lying between them. Written as DNA, the CDR3 is TGCGCCAGCAGGATTCAGGGGGAGACCCAGTACTTC. Translated: CASRIQGETQYF.

CDR3 in amino acids: CASSQVTGVTTEAFF. CDR3 sequence (DNA): TGCGCCAGCAGCCAGGTTACAGGGGTAACAACTGAAGCTTTCTTT. The V and J genes are TRBV4-1 and TRBJ1-1; TRBD1 aligns across 7 bases. The CDR3 contains 15 residues. V dropped 3 bases and J dropped 5; count of bases not matched to a gene: 9. Germline CDR1 and CDR2: MGHRA and YSYEKL.

V gene TRBV6-1 combines with J gene TRBJ1-1; D ambiguous. Between the trimmed V and J ends, which lost 8 bases and 0 bases, there was a span of 13 bases. The CDR3 length is 14 residues. Germline CDR1 and CDR2: MNHNS and SASEGT. The CDR3 nucleotides read TGTGCCAGCCGAGATACCCGAGTGAACACTGAAGCTTTCTTT. The encoded protein is CASRDTRVNTEAFF.

This clone was found a few times. This chain joins TRBV7-9 and TRBJ2-1; D perhaps matches TRBD2 (5 bases). Trimming left V 3 bases short and J 8 bases short, with 11 bases between. CDR3 length equals 13 residues. Germline CDR1 is SEHNR and CDR2 is FQNEAQ (reference sequence). The CDR3 sequence is CASSLSGSYEQFF. The CDR3 coding sequence is TGTGCCAGCAGCTTGAGTGGGAGCTATGAGCAGTTCTTC.

CDR3 coding DNA: TGCGCCAGCAGTGAGTACAGGAATCAGGGGCGAGATACGCAGTATTTT. This gives the protein CASSEYRNQGRDTQYF. The chain carries TRBV10-1 and TRBJ2-3, with a tentative D call TRBD1 (6 bases). From germline, CDR1 is WNHNN and CDR2 SYGVQD (reference sequence). The V end was cut by 1 base, the J end by 5 bases, with 16 bases between. The CDR3 extends over 16 amino acids.

The chain has TRBV30 and TRBJ1-4, with D perhaps TRBD1 (6 bases). V shed 7 bases and J shed 4 bases, with 10 bases lying between them. The CDR3 has 12 residues. Germline V gene lookup returns CDR1 GTSNPN and CDR2 SVGIG (reference sequence). CDR3 region: CASRTVNEKLFF. The CDR3 nucleotides are TGTGCCTCCAGGACAGTTAATGAAAAACTGTTTTTT.

The chain is built from TRBV21-1 and TRBJ1-1; the table's D call TRBD1 went unverified against the DNA. TRBV21-1 is noted as a pseudogene. The CDR3 is made up of 15 amino acids. CDR3 nucleotides: TGTGCCAGCAGCCCCCCTGGGCGTGGGAACACTGAAGCTTTCTTT. Translating gives CASSPPGRGNTEAFF.

The table lists this clone with a few counts. V is TRBV7-9 and J is TRBJ1-1; 7 bases map to TRBD1. Trimming cost V 5 bases and J 3 bases; bases outside gene matches: 3. There are 13 residues in the CDR3. Germline CDR1 is SEHNR and CDR2 is FQNEAQ (reference sequence). CDR3 in amino acids: CASSPQGDTEAFF. The CDR3 nucleotides are TGTGCCAGCAGCCCTCAGGGGGACACTGAAGCTTTCTTT.

This chain connects TRBV5-4 to TRBJ2-5; 14 nucleotides agree with TRBD2. CDR3 length: 18 residues. Germline loops: CDR1 SGHNT, CDR2 YYREEE (reference sequence). The V segment lost 4 bases and the J segment 1 base; nucleotides outside the gene matches: 9. CDR3 amino acids: CASSPYGLAGGLQETQYF. The CDR3 DNA reads as TGTGCCAGCAGCCCCTACGGACTAGCGGGGGGCCTCCAAGAGACCCAGTACTTC.

The chain carries TRBV2 and TRBJ1-2, with a possible D match to TRBD1 (5 bases). This CDR3 spans 14 amino acids. V was clipped by 0 bases and J by 4 bases, with 9 bases between them. Per germline, CDR1 SNHLY and CDR2 FYNNEI. DNA of the CDR3: TGTGCCAGCAGTGAAGCGCGGACAATCTATGGCTACACCTTC. Protein: CASSEARTIYGYTF.

V usage is TRBV2 and J usage is TRBJ2-3; 13 nucleotides match TRBD2. The length of the CDR3 is 15 residues. V shed 7 bases, J shed 4 bases, and the junction held 5 bases outside the gene matches. Germline V gene lookup returns CDR1 SNHLY and CDR2 FYNNEI. In nucleotides, the CDR3 is TGTGCCAGCAACCTACTAGCGGGGGGGCCAGATACGCAGTATTTT. It translates to CASNLLAGGPDTQYF. The entire variable domain, with the rest obtained from reference TRBV2 and TRBJ2-3, is as follows: EPEVTQTPSHQVTQMGQEVILRCVPISNHLYFYWYRQILGQKVEFLVSFYNNEISEKSEIFDDQFSVERPDGSNFTLKIRSTKLEDSAMYFCASNLLAGGPDTQYFGPGTRLTVL.

The chain is built from TRBV7-2 and TRBJ2-7; D not certain. Germline CDR1 and CDR2: SGHTA and FQGNSA. Deletions cut 8 bases from V and 6 bases from J, with 17 bases between. This CDR3 has 13 residues. CDR3 in DNA: TGTGCCAGCGGGTCTAGTATGCGAGGCGAGCAGTACTTC. Protein sequence: CASGSSMRGEQYF.

The chain uses TRBV7-8 and TRBJ2-4; 11 bases fit TRBD2. J lost 6 bases, V lost 4 bases, and 8 bases had no gene match. The germline V gene has CDR1 SGHVS and CDR2 FQNEAQ. The CDR3 has 16 amino acids. This chain's CDR3 is CASSSLAGGPRNIQYF. DNA for the CDR3: TGTGCCAGCAGCTCGTTAGCGGGAGGGCCTAGAAACATTCAGTACTTC.

The chain joins TRBV30 to TRBJ1-2; D is possibly TRBD1 (5 bases). V was trimmed by 0 bases and J by 7 bases, leaving 12 bases between them. The CDR3 has 13 amino acids. Germline V gene sequence: CDR1 GTSNPN, CDR2 SVGIG (reference sequence). CDR3: CAWSVGGLGGYTF. The DNA of the CDR3 is TGTGCCTGGAGTGTCGGGGGTCTTGGTGGCTACACCTTC.